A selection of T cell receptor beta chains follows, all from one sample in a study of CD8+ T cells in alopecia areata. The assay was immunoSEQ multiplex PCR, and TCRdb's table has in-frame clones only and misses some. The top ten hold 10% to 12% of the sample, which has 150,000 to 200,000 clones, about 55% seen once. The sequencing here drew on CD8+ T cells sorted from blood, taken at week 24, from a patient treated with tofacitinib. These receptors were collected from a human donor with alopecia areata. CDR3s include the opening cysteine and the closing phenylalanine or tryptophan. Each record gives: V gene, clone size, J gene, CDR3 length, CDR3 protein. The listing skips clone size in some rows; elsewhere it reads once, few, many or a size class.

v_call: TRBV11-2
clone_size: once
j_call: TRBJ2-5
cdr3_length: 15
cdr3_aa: CASSLELAGQETQYF

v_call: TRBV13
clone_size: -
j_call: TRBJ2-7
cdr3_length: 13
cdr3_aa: CASSPPSSYEQYF

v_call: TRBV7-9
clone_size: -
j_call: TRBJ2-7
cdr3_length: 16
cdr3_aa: CASSLPTSGGSYEQYF

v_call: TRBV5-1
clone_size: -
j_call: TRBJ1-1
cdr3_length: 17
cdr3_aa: CASSLNFRVSMNTEAFF

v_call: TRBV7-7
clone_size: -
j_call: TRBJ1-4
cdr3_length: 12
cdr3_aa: CASSTNGGPRAF

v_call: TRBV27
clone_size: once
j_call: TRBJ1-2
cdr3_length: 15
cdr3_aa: CASSSLSRTTNGYTF

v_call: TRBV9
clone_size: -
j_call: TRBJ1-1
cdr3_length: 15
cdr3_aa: CASSPGYGMNTEAFF

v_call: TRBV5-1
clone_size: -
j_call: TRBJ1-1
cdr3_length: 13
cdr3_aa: CASSPMGGTEAFF

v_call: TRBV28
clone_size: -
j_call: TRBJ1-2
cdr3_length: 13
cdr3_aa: CASSLGHGDGYTF

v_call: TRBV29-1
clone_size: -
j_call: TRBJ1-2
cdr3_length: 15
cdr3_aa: CSVVRSGVSNYGYTF

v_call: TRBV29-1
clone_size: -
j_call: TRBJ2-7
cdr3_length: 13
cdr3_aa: CSVETGLAYEQYF

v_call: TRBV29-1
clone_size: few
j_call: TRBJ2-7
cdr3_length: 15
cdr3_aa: CSVEVRSGDPYEQYF

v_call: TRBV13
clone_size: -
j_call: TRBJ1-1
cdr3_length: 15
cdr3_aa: CASSLGRTGGEIAFF

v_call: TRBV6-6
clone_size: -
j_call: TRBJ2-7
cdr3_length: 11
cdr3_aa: CASRDAREQYF

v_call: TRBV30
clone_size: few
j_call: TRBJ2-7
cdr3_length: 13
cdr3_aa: CAWSVSETYEQYF

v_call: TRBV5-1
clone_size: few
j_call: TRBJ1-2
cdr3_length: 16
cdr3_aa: CASSEDRGPPSYGYTF

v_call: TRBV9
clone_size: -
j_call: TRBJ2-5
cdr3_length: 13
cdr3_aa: CASSGVREETQYF

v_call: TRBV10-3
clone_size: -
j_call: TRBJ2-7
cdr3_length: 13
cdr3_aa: CASEDSSSYEQYF

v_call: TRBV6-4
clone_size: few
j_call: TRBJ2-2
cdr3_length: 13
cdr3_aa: CASSATNTGELFF

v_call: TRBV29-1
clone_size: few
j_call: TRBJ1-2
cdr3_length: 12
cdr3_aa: CSVENGDYGYTF

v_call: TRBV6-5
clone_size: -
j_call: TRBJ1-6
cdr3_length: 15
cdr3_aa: CASTPRRDSHSPLHF

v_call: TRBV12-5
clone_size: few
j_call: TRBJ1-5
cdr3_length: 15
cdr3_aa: CASGPGTSSNQPQHF

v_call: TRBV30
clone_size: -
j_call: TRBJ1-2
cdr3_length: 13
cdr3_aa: CAWSVLMGDGYTF

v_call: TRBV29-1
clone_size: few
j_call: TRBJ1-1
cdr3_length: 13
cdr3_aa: CSVAVREATEAFF